This T cell receptor (beta chain) is drawn from a study of CD8+ T cells in alopecia areata. Concerning this clone: Its cognate antigen is unknown.

This CDR3 contains 14 residues. Trimming stripped 8 bases from V and 1 base from J, with 18 bases between. Germline loops: CDR1 GTSNPN, CDR2 SVGIG (reference sequence). Findings and limits, study-wide: Higher clonality than in normal scalp was seen in lesional scalp, especially alopecia totalis/universalis. Sequencing of scalp tissue also captures the resident alphabeta T cells of normal skin.

Following extraction, RNA underwent reverse transcription to cDNA, which served as the sequencing template. Assay: immunoSEQ multiplex PCR; the TCRdb copy retains only in-frame clones and omits some. Seen here are 140,000 or so clones, less than 65% observed once, and the top ten hold about 38%. PBMCs provided sorted CD4+ and CD8+ T cells. This sequence joins TRBV30 and TRBJ2-7; tentatively, D is TRBD1 (6 bases). The sample consisted of CD8+ T cells sorted from blood. This clonotype was obtained from a human donor in good health. The CDR3 is CAGAAGQRSYEQYF. The CDR3 nucleotides are TGTGCCGGAGCCGCCGGACAGCGTTCCTACGAGCAGTACTTC. Looking up the rest from reference TRBV30 and TRBJ2-7 gives the full variable domain: SQTIHQWPATLVQPVGSPLSLECTVEGTSNPNLYWYRQAAGRGLQLLFYSVGIGQISSEVPQNLSASRPQDRQFILSSKKLLLSDSGFYLCAGAAGQRSYEQYFGPGTRLTVT.